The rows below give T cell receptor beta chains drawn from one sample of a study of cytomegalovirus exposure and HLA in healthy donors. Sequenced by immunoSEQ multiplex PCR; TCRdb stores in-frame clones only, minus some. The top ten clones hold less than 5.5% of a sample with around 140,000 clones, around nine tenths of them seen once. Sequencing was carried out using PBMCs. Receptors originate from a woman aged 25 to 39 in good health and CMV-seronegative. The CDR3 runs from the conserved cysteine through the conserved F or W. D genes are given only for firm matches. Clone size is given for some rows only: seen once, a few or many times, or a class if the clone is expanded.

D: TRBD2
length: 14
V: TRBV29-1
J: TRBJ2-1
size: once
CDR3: CSVGGTMVSNEQFF

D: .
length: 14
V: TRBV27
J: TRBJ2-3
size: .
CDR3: CASKGRSSTDTQYF

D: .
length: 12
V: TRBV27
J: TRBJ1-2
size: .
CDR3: CASSPANYGYTF

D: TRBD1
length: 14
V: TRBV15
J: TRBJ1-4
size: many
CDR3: CATSPGTENEKLFF

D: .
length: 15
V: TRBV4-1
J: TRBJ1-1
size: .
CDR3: CASSQSETMNTEAFF

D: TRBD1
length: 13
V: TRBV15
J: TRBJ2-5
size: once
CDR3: CATSSRGPGEQYF

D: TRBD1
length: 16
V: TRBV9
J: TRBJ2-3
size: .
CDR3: CASSGRDRGSTDTQYF

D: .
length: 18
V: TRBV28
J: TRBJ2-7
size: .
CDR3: CASSSFIGTVESSYEQYF

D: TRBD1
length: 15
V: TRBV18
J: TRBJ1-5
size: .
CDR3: CASSAQGAPNQPQHF

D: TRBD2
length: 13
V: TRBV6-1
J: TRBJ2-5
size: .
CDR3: CASSGGAQETQYF

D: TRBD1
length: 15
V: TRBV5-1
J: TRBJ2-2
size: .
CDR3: CASARQGDGLGELFF

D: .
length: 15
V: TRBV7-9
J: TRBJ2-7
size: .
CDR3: CASSLVEDISYEQYF

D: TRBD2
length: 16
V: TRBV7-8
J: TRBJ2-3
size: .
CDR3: CASSLEAGVPSDTQYF

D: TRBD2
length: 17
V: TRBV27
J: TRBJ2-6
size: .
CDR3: CASKLAGGLSGANVLTF

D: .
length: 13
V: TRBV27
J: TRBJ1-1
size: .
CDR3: CASSSRGWTEAFF

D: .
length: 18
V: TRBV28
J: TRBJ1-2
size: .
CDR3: CASSLGLRAGRRDYGYTF

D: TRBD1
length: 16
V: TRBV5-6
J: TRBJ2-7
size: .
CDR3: CASSQDLGTGGYEQYF

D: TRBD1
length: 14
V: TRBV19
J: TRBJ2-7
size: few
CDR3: CASSTGGAGYEQYF

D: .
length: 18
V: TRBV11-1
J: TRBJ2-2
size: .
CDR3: CASSPHPLPQVETGELFF

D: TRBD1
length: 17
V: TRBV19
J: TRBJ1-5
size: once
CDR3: CASSPPQGAAGNQPQHF